This T cell receptor (beta chain) emerged from a study of glioma-infiltrating T cells after dendritic cell vaccination. Trimming took 0 bases from V and 0 from J, leaving 6 bases between them. The germline CDR1 and CDR2 sequences are MNHEY and SVGAGI. The CDR3 loop spans 15 amino acids. The PCR used 60 V beta and 13 J beta primers. Produced via immunoSEQ multiplex PCR; TCRdb's table is partial and in-frame only. This table has over 70,000 clones, roughly 87% appearing once. The V call is TRBV6-5, the J call TRBJ1-5; no reliable D call. This clonotype was obtained from a human donor with glioblastoma. The sample here was blood, taken before dendritic cell vaccination. CDR3 in amino acids: CASSYSQNSNQPQHF. The CDR3 DNA follows: TGTGCCAGCAGTTACTCCCAGAATAGCAATCAGCCCCAGCATTTT.